These 20 T cell receptor beta chains were sequenced from one sample in a study of PD-L1 blockade in urothelial cancer. Regarding time point: pretreatment peripheral blood. Sequencing used immunoSEQ multiplex PCR; TCRdb keeps in-frame clones, though not all of them. The sample lists 70,000 or so clones, approximately 87% occurring once. This specimen was PBMCs, taken around atezolizumab (anti-PD-L1) treatment. Source of these receptors: a man aged 65 to 79 with urothelial cancer.

The rearrangement links TRBV7-2 to TRBJ1-2; D unclear. This CDR3 has 15 residues. Trimming stripped 0 bases from V and 2 bases from J, with 10 bases between. CDR1 and CDR2 from the germline V gene are SGHTA and FQGNSA. The CDR3 protein is CASSLASRANYGYTF. For the CDR3, the DNA is TGTGCCAGCAGCTTAGCAAGCAGAGCGAACTATGGCTACACCTTC.

The chain has TRBV2 and TRBJ1-1; 7 nucleotides align to TRBD1. The CDR3 loop spans 14 amino acids. Trimming took 5 bases from V and 7 from J; bases not matched to a gene: 10. Germline V lookup: CDR1 SNHLY, CDR2 FYNNEI. DNA of the CDR3: TGTGCCAGCAGTCGGACAGGTGACGGTCTTGAAGCTTTCTTT. Its protein product is CASSRTGDGLEAFF.

The chain is built from TRBV28 and TRBJ1-4; TRBD1 agrees at 8 bases. The V gene end was trimmed by 6 bases and the J gene end by 3 bases; junction bases not matched to a gene: 6. The CDR3 is 15 amino acids. Per germline, CDR1 MDHEN and CDR2 SYDVKM. The CDR3, as DNA: TGTGCCAGCAGCTATAGACAGGGGTCTAATGAAAAACTGTTTTTT. Translating gives CASSYRQGSNEKLFF.

The V gene is TRBV5-1, the J gene TRBJ2-3; the match to TRBD2 covers 9 bases. The germline gives CDR1 SGHRS, CDR2 YFSETQ. The CDR3 runs 18 residues. Trimming removed 6 bases from V and 3 bases from J; junction bases left unmatched: 17. DNA for the CDR3: TGCGCCAGCACAGCCCCGGGACTGGCGGGAGGGAGGACAGATACGCAGTATTTT. This sequence encodes CASTAPGLAGGRTDTQYF.

The rearrangement uses TRBV6-1 and TRBJ2-4; a weak D match, TRBD2 (6 bases). In germline, CDR1 is MNHNS, CDR2 SASEGT. Trimming removed 6 bases from V and 0 bases from J, with 12 bases in between. The CDR3 sequence is 15 residues long. The CDR3 reads CASRRDFLAKNIQYF. DNA for the CDR3: TGTGCCAGCAGGAGGGACTTCTTAGCCAAAAACATTCAGTACTTC.

The chain recombines TRBV11-2 with TRBJ2-7; 8 nucleotides agree with TRBD1. Germline CDR1 reads SGHAT; CDR2 reads FQNNGV. The length of the CDR3 is 18 residues. Trimming took 3 bases from V and 2 from J; bases not matched to a gene: 15. The CDR3 here is CASSFSGTGEQFPYEQYF. The CDR3 DNA reads TGTGCCAGCAGCTTCTCCGGGACAGGCGAACAATTTCCCTACGAGCAGTACTTC.

This rearrangement joins TRBV2 to TRBJ1-5, with 10 bases identical to TRBD1. CDR3 size: 13 residues. Unmatched junction bases numbered 4, after V lost 7 bases and J lost 7 bases. Germline V CDR1 and CDR2: SNHLY, FYNNEI. CDR3 in DNA: TGTGCCAGCACCCGGGACAGGGGACAGCCCCAGCATTTT. Translation gives CASTRDRGQPQHF.

The chain employs TRBV27 and TRBJ1-3, with D possibly TRBD1 on 6 matching bases. CDR3 length: 14 amino acids. Germline V CDR1 and CDR2: MNHEY, SMNVEV (reference sequence). V lost 2 bases and J lost 4, with 9 bases in between. CDR3 DNA: TGTGCCAGCAGTTTACAGGGGAACGGAAACACCATATATTTT. Translation: CASSLQGNGNTIYF.

The V gene is TRBV28, the J gene TRBJ1-5, with unresolved D. Germline lookup yields CDR1 MDHEN and CDR2 SYDVKM. Trimming removed 4 bases from V and 6 bases from J, with 7 bases in between. CDR3 length: 12 amino acids. The CDR3 region has the DNA TGTGCCAGCAGTTCGGGAGCTCAGCCCCAGCATTTT. Encoded protein: CASSSGAQPQHF.

The chain is built from TRBV5-5 and TRBJ2-7, with D possibly TRBD1 on 6 matching bases. V lost 4 bases to trimming and J lost 3 bases, with 14 bases between them. Germline V gene lookup returns CDR1 SGHKS and CDR2 YYEKEE (reference sequence). The CDR3 contains 14 residues. The CDR3, as DNA: TGTGCCAGCAGCCACTTACAGGGTTACTACGAGCAGTACTTC. This sequence encodes CASSHLQGYYEQYF.

CDR3 amino acids: CATSLPSAYEQYF. In nucleotides, the CDR3 is TGTGCCACCAGTCTCCCGAGTGCCTACGAGCAGTACTTC. V and J are TRBV15 and TRBJ2-7; D is undetermined. Trimming removed 6 bases at V and 2 bases at J, with 11 bases between. The CDR3 has 13 residues. Germline V gives CDR1 LNHNV, CDR2 YYDKDF (reference sequence).

The gene calls are TRBV5-1 and TRBJ2-5, with D maybe TRBD2 (6 bases). V shed 0 bases and J shed 5 bases, with 17 bases lying between them. CDR3 length: 16 residues. Germline CDR1 is SGHRS and CDR2 is YFSETQ. CDR3 in amino acids: CASSLETMGGIETQYF. The CDR3 DNA is TGCGCCAGCAGCTTGGAAACTATGGGCGGGATCGAGACCCAGTACTTC.

The CDR3 region is CSVEDQSPGLAGAPYEQYF. The DNA of the CDR3 is TGCAGCGTTGAAGATCAATCACCGGGACTAGCGGGAGCACCCTACGAGCAGTACTTC. This chain links TRBV29-1 with TRBJ2-7; TRBD2 agrees at 14 bases. V lost 0 bases and J lost 2; bases outside the gene matches: 12. The CDR3 runs 19 residues. CDR1 and CDR2 (germline): SQVTM, ANQGSEA.

This rearrangement joins TRBV5-1 to TRBJ1-1, with 7 bases lining up with TRBD1. Germline V gene data show CDR1 as SGHRS and CDR2 as YFSETQ. V shed 4 bases, J shed 5 bases, and the junction held 8 bases outside the gene matches. This CDR3 spans 14 amino acids. The CDR3 DNA reads as TGCGCCAGCAGCCGTGAGACAGGGACGACTGAAGCTTTCTTT. Amino acid sequence: CASSRETGTTEAFF.

The genes are TRBV20-1 and TRBJ2-1; D gene unclear. V was shortened by 3 bases and J by 9 bases, with 6 bases between the two germline ends. Germline V gives CDR1 DFQATT, CDR2 SNEGSKA (reference sequence). The CDR3 totals 10 residues. CDR3 amino acids: CSASLAEQFF. The CDR3, as DNA: TGCAGTGCTAGTCTGGCTGAGCAGTTCTTC.

The chain is built from TRBV12-5 and TRBJ2-5, with TRBD2 matching over 8 bases. Germline V gene data show CDR1 as LGHNT and CDR2 as FRNRAP. V dropped 6 bases and J dropped 2; count of bases not matched to a gene: 11. The CDR3 consists of 16 residues. DNA for the CDR3: TGTGCTAGTGGCCCACCCGTAGCGGGGCCACAAGAGACCCAGTACTTC. It codes for CASGPPVAGPQETQYF.

This chain uses TRBV11-2 with TRBJ2-7; D possibly corresponds to TRBD2 (5 bases). Germline CDR1 SGHAT, CDR2 FQNNGV. Trimming stripped 5 bases from V and 3 bases from J, with 14 bases between. The CDR3 is made up of 14 amino acids. CDR3 sequence (DNA): TGTGCCAGCAGCCTGAGGCAGCGGAGCTACGAGCAGTACTTC. Encoded protein: CASSLRQRSYEQYF.

This clone occurred a few times. The V and J genes are TRBV4-1 and TRBJ2-7, with 10 bases aligning to TRBD2. V dropped 0 bases and J dropped 7; count of bases not matched to a gene: 12. The germline CDR1 and CDR2 sequences are MGHRA and YSYEKL. This CDR3 has 17 amino acids. The CDR3 sequence is CASSQDRSGLAAGEQYF. CDR3 sequence (DNA): TGCGCCAGCAGCCAAGATCGATCAGGACTAGCGGCAGGGGAGCAGTACTTC.

This chain uses TRBV25-1 with TRBJ1-3; D not resolved. This CDR3 contains 16 residues. The germline CDR1 and CDR2 sequences are MGHDK and SYGVNS. V was trimmed by 3 bases and J by 0 bases, leaving 12 bases between them. For the CDR3, the DNA is TGTGCCAGCAGTGATAGAGGGAGGCCCTCTGGAAACACCATATATTTT. As protein: CASSDRGRPSGNTIYF.

This chain connects TRBV2 to TRBJ2-7; 13 positions match TRBD2. Unmatched junction bases numbered 12, after V lost 6 bases and J lost 4 bases. The CDR3 extends over 17 amino acids. Germline V gene sequence: CDR1 SNHLY, CDR2 FYNNEI. CDR3 bases: TGTGCCAGCAGACAAAAGTGGGGACTAGCGGGAAAGTACGAGCAGTACTTC. Its translation: CASRQKWGLAGKYEQYF.